This T cell receptor beta chain was sequenced in a study of cytomegalovirus exposure and HLA in healthy donors. This clone occurred a few times. Its cognate antigen is unknown. Study-level findings and limits: Judged likely to be a sequencing artifact was a cluster of highly shared sequence variants. A list of approximately 150 TCR beta chains associated with cytomegalovirus was given.

In the PCR, 60 Vbeta and 13 Jbeta primers were used. Sequenced by immunoSEQ multiplex PCR; TCRdb stores in-frame clones only, minus some. The data hold 85,000 to 130,000 clones, with about 9.5% observed a single time. Specimen: PBMCs. The receptor was isolated from a man in his forties in good health and CMV-seropositive.

CDR3 in amino acids: CASSPLAGDLNEQFF. For the CDR3, the DNA is TGTGCCAGCTCACCTTTAGCGGGAGACCTCAATGAGCAGTTCTTC. J is TRBJ2-1 and V is TRBV18, with 9 bases aligning to TRBD2. The CDR3 sequence is 15 residues long. V was pared by 3 bases and J by 6 bases, with 6 bases of the junction left unmatched. Per the germline V gene, CDR1 is KGHSH and CDR2 is LQKENI.